The 26 T cell receptor beta chains in this list originate from one sample, sequenced in a study of T cell responses to AZD1222 COVID-19 vaccine. The protocol was immunoSEQ multiplex PCR, while the TCRdb copy is restricted to in-frame clones and leaves out a portion. The table shows fewer than 200,000 clones, with more than 75% occurring only once. The sequencing here drew on peripheral blood, taken 28 days after the second AZD1222 dose. These TCRs come from an adult who received the AZD1222 COVID-19 vaccine.

The chain links TRBV30 to TRBJ2-7, with 9 bases lining up with TRBD1. In germline, CDR1 is GTSNPN, CDR2 SVGIG (reference sequence). This CDR3 is 13 amino acids long. V shed 0 bases and J 6 bases; nucleotides not matched to a gene: 3. The CDR3 DNA follows: TGTGCCTGGAGTGTGGGACAGGGTGCCGAGCAGTACTTC. Protein product: CAWSVGQGAEQYF.

CDR3 protein: CASSKSRGSTYNEQFF. The CDR3 region has the DNA TGTGCCAGTAGTAAGTCCCGGGGCTCTACCTACAATGAGCAGTTCTTC. V and J are TRBV19 and TRBJ2-1; D may match TRBD1 or TRBD2 (5 bases each). The V end lost 4 bases, the J end lost 2 bases, and 15 bases lay between the germline ends. The CDR3 is made up of 16 amino acids. Germline V gene data show CDR1 as LNHDA and CDR2 as SQIVND (reference sequence).

The V and J genes are TRBV7-3 and TRBJ1-1, with D unresolved. Germline lookup yields CDR1 SGHTA and CDR2 FQGTGA. The length of the CDR3 is 14 residues. Between the trimmed V and J ends, which lost 5 bases and 6 bases, there was a span of 16 bases. CDR3 amino acids: CASSGSDPRAEAFF. For the CDR3, the DNA is TGTGCCAGCAGCGGATCAGACCCGAGGGCTGAAGCTTTCTTT.

This chain joins TRBV6-5 and TRBJ1-5, with D possibly being TRBD1 (5 bases). CDR3 size: 13 residues. Between the trimmed V and J ends, which lost 9 bases and 4 bases, there was a span of 13 bases. CDR1 and CDR2 (germline): MNHEY, SVGAGI. CDR3 bases: TGTGCCAGTCGCCGGGACCTGAATCAGCCCCAGCATTTT. It yields the protein CASRRDLNQPQHF.

The V call is TRBV7-2, the J call TRBJ1-2; maybe TRBD1 (6 bases). Trimming shortened V by 5 bases and J by 4 bases, and 17 bases separated the two germline ends. Per the germline V gene, CDR1 is SGHTA and CDR2 is FQGNSA. This CDR3 comprises 15 residues. CDR3 sequence: CASSINSGTSYGYTF. As DNA, the CDR3 is TGTGCCAGCAGCATAAACTCCGGGACAAGCTATGGCTACACCTTC.

The sample holds one count of this clone. The V gene is TRBV6-2 or TRBV6-3, the J gene TRBJ2-7; D possibly corresponds to TRBD2 (6 bases). Deletions cut 2 bases from V and 5 bases from J, with 19 bases between. The CDR3 spans 16 residues. The V gene's germline CDR1 is MNHEY and CDR2 SVGEGT. For the CDR3, the DNA is TGTGCCAGCAGTTACGAAACCCGACTAGTTCGGGACGAGCAGTACTTC. Residues: CASSYETRLVRDEQYF.

V and J are TRBV5-4 and TRBJ2-3, with D tentatively TRBD1 (5 bases). The CDR3 has 14 amino acids. V lost 5 bases to trimming and J lost 0 bases, with 10 bases between them. Germline-derived CDR1 and CDR2 are SGHNT and YYREEE (reference sequence). CDR3 in amino acids: CASSSTVSTDTQYF. CDR3 bases: TGTGCCAGCAGTTCGACAGTGAGCACAGATACGCAGTATTTT.

The V and J genes are TRBV28 and TRBJ1-5, with D hard to call. This CDR3 spans 14 amino acids. Trimming stripped 0 bases from V and 1 base from J, with 4 bases between. CDR1 is MDHEN, CDR2 SYDVKM, per germline. CDR3 coding DNA: TGTGCCAGCAGTTTATGGGTGAGCAATCAGCCCCAGCATTTT. This translates into CASSLWVSNQPQHF.

The genes are TRBV4-1 and TRBJ2-2, with D unclear. The germline V gene has CDR1 MGHRA and CDR2 YSYEKL. Trimming left V 3 bases short and J 2 bases short, with 4 bases between. This CDR3 comprises 13 residues. CDR3 loop: CASSHRNTGELFF. The CDR3 coding sequence is TGCGCCAGCAGCCACCGAAACACCGGGGAGCTGTTTTTT.

The chain has TRBV7-3 and TRBJ1-1, with TRBD1 as a possible D gene (6 bases). V dropped 6 bases and J dropped 5 bases, with 19 bases sitting between them. The CDR3 extends over 15 amino acids. Germline V CDR1 and CDR2: SGHTA, FQGTGA. The CDR3 spells CASRYTTGMGTEAFF. The CDR3 region has the DNA TGTGCCAGCAGGTATACAACAGGGATGGGGACTGAAGCTTTCTTT.

J is TRBJ2-7 and V is TRBV7-6, with TRBD2 as a possible D gene (6 bases). The V gene's germline CDR1 is SGHVS and CDR2 FNYEAQ. This CDR3 contains 16 residues. Trimming took off 2 bases at V and 2 bases at J, with 16 bases between the two ends. The CDR3 loop is CASSLIPSGVTYEQYF. As DNA, the CDR3 is TGTGCCAGCAGCTTAATTCCTTCGGGGGTAACCTACGAGCAGTACTTC.

Only one count was recorded for this clone. The rearrangement joins TRBV28 to TRBJ1-2, with no clear D. CDR3 size: 12 residues. V lost 8 bases and J 0 bases, leaving 7 bases between the germline ends. Germline CDR1 MDHEN, CDR2 SYDVKM. The CDR3 nucleotides read TGTGCCAGCCAAGAGGCTAACTATGGCTACACCTTC. This gives the protein CASQEANYGYTF.

This chain uses TRBV6-5 with TRBJ1-1, with D uncertain. This CDR3 region has 13 residues. Trimming took off 4 bases at V and 4 bases at J, with 10 bases between the two ends. Germline V gene lookup returns CDR1 MNHEY and CDR2 SVGAGI. The CDR3 reads CASSSPPLTEAFF. The DNA of the CDR3 is TGTGCCAGCAGTTCCCCCCCCCTCACTGAAGCTTTCTTT.

V is TRBV7-6 and J is TRBJ1-4; 8 nucleotides match TRBD1. Germline assignment: CDR1 SGHVS and CDR2 FNYEAQ. There are 19 residues in the CDR3. V was pared by 3 bases and J by 0 bases, with 12 bases of the junction left unmatched. The CDR3 loop reads CASSFLTGQAFSTNEKLFF. The CDR3 DNA sequence: TGTGCCAGCAGCTTTCTCACGGGACAGGCCTTTTCAACTAATGAAAAACTGTTTTTT.

The genes are TRBV29-1 and TRBJ2-3, with TRBD2 matching 11 bases. The germline V gene encodes CDR1 SQVTM and CDR2 ANQGSEA. Losses at the gene ends were 7 bases for V and 5 bases for J; bases not matched to a gene: 8. The length of the CDR3 is 14 residues. CDR3 residues: CSAEGTSGRDTQYF. CDR3 nucleotides: TGCAGCGCTGAGGGGACTAGCGGAAGAGATACGCAGTATTTT.

This chain connects TRBV5-1 to TRBJ1-2, with D tentatively TRBD1 (6 bases). The V end lost 7 bases, the J end lost 2 bases, and 15 bases lay between the germline ends. The CDR3 has 14 residues. The germline CDR1 and CDR2 sequences are SGHRS and YFSETQ. The CDR3 reads CASRTAPANYGYTF. In DNA, the CDR3 is TGCGCCAGCCGGACAGCCCCAGCAAACTATGGCTACACCTTC.

V gene TRBV5-1 combines with J gene TRBJ1-1; possible D gene TRBD1, 5 bases. Looked up from germline, CDR1 is SGHRS and CDR2 is YFSETQ. This CDR3 comprises 14 residues. V lost 4 bases and J 0 bases, leaving 10 bases between the germline ends. This chain's CDR3 is CASSGTTVNTEAFF. CDR3 nucleotides: TGCGCCAGCAGCGGGACGACAGTGAACACTGAAGCTTTCTTT.

On this clone: Other DNA sequences in the same sample also yield this CDR3. The rearrangement links TRBV7-6 to TRBJ2-3; no reliable D call. Trimming stripped 1 base from V and 4 bases from J, with 9 bases between. The CDR3 covers 14 residues. Germline lookup yields CDR1 SGHVS and CDR2 FNYEAQ. CDR3 in amino acids: CASSLGGASDTQYF. In nucleotides, the CDR3 is TGTGCCAGCAGCTTAGGTGGAGCATCAGATACGCAGTATTTT.

In the case of this clone: This sample includes further DNA sequences coding for the same CDR3. This chain joins TRBV18 and TRBJ1-1, with D uncertain. V lost 1 base and J 6 bases, leaving 6 bases between the germline ends. Germline V gene data show CDR1 as KGHSH and CDR2 as LQKENI. CDR3 length: 12 amino acids. In DNA, the CDR3 is TGTGCCAGCTCACCACGGGCTGCTGAAGCTTTCTTT. Protein sequence: CASSPRAAEAFF.

The rearrangement uses TRBV28 and TRBJ2-2, with 7 positions matching TRBD1. This CDR3 contains 13 residues. Germline CDR1 and CDR2: MDHEN and SYDVKM. The junction had 6 bases not matched to a gene; V was cut back by 6 bases and J by 8 bases. CDR3 residues: CASRFYRGGELFF. The CDR3 DNA reads TGTGCCAGCAGGTTTTACAGGGGAGGGGAGCTGTTTTTT.

A few counts support this clone. One junction end disagrees with the germline gene, perhaps due to a read error. The chain employs TRBV2 and TRBJ2-7; D may be TRBD2 (6 bases). Per germline, CDR1 SNHLY and CDR2 FYNNEI. The CDR3 runs to 14 residues. The CDR3 reads CASSNDRGTPERYF. The CDR3 DNA follows: TGTGCCAGCAGCAACGACCGCGGGACTCCTGAGCGGTACTTC.

The chain's CDR3 is CATSRALAGTRTNRDTQYF. CDR3 DNA: TGTGCCACCAGCAGAGCCCTCGCCGGGACAAGAACAAACCGGGATACGCAGTATTTT. V gene TRBV15 combines with J gene TRBJ2-3, with D possibly TRBD1 on 6 matching bases. This CDR3 region has 19 residues. Germline V gene sequence: CDR1 LNHNV, CDR2 YYDKDF (reference sequence). Trimming shortened V by 1 base and J by 6 bases, and 26 bases separated the two germline ends.

This sequence joins TRBV19 and TRBJ2-1; TRBD1 matches 9 bases. The germline gives CDR1 LNHDA, CDR2 SQIVND (reference sequence). The junction had 4 bases not matched to a gene; V was cut back by 5 bases and J by 5 bases. There are 14 residues in the CDR3. CDR3 in amino acids: CASSPGQGNNEQFF. CDR3 coding DNA: TGTGCCAGTAGTCCGGGACAGGGAAACAATGAGCAGTTCTTC.

The CDR3 protein is CASSSGPITGELFF. The CDR3 DNA reads as TGTGCCAGCAGTTCGGGACCAATCACCGGGGAGCTGTTTTTT. V gene TRBV6-2 or TRBV6-3 combines with J gene TRBJ2-2; D is perhaps TRBD1 or TRBD2 (5 bases each). The CDR3 is 14 amino acids. V was trimmed by 4 bases and J by 4 bases, leaving 10 bases between them. The germline CDR1 and CDR2 sequences are MNHEY and SVGEGT.

This chain joins TRBV9 and TRBJ2-7; 8 nucleotides agree with TRBD2. Germline trimming cut 0 bases from V and 0 bases from J; bases unmatched to any gene: 2. The CDR3 runs to 15 residues. Germline CDR1 SGDLS, CDR2 YYNGEE. The DNA for the CDR3 is TGTGCCAGCAGCGTAGCTAGCGGGCCCTCCTACGAGCAGTACTTC. Its translation: CASSVASGPSYEQYF.

J is TRBJ2-3 and V is TRBV5-1; 10 bases are a match to TRBD2. This CDR3 has 17 residues. CDR1 and CDR2 (germline): SGHRS, YFSETQ. The J segment lost 6 bases and the V segment lost 1 base, leaving 11 bases of the junction unmatched. CDR3 in amino acids: CASSLNGLAGVTDTQYF. The CDR3 DNA sequence: TGCGCCAGCAGCTTGAACGGGCTAGCGGGAGTGACGGATACGCAGTATTTT. The full variable domain, in which reference TRBV5-1 and TRBJ2-3 provide the parts outside the CDR3, is KAGVTQTPRYLIKTRGQQVTLSCSPISGHRSVSWYQQTPGQGLQFLFEYFSETQRNKGNFPGRFSGRQFSNSRSEMNVSTLELGDSALYLCASSLNGLAGVTDTQYFGPGTRLTVL.